This T cell receptor (beta chain) was profiled in a study of low-dose radiotherapy and immunotherapy resistance in tumors. Study context: Intravenous cyclophosphamide 200 mg/m2 was given every two weeks, one day before radiation and immunotherapy.

This clonotype was counted many times. Germline V lookup: CDR1 SGHDN, CDR2 FVKESK. The CDR3 spans 15 residues. V dropped 3 bases and J dropped 8 bases, with 17 bases sitting between them. Both TCRalpha and TCRbeta chains were reverse transcribed with V-gene-specific primers. It was with a constant-region primer and a V-primer adapter that TCRs were amplified over approximately 18 PCR cycles. In vitro transcription served to amplify the isolated mRNA. TCRdb passed the reads through MiXCR, listing each CDR3 protein once. The sample comprises approximately 89,000 distinct CDR3 sequences, approximately 20% of which are singletons, and around 6.3% rests with the top ten. Regarding time point: before trial treatment. The therapy administered to donors comprised nivolumab, ipilimumab, aspirin, low-dose cyclophosphamide and low-dose radiotherapy.

The V gene is TRBV14, the J gene TRBJ2-1; possibly TRBD2 for D (6 bases). The sequence was obtained from a male donor with prostate cancer. This sample comprised PBMCs, obtained before treatment. DNA for the CDR3: TGTGCCAGCAGCCACAACCGGGACTCAATTTATGAGCAGTTCTTC. It specifies CASSHNRDSIYEQFF. Looking up the rest from reference TRBV14 and TRBJ2-1 gives the full variable domain: EAGVTQFPSHSVIEKGQTVTLRCDPISGHDNLYWYRRVMGKEIKFLLHFVKESKQDESGMPNNRFLAERTGGTYSTLKVQPAELEDSGVYFCASSHNRDSIYEQFFGPGTRLTVL.